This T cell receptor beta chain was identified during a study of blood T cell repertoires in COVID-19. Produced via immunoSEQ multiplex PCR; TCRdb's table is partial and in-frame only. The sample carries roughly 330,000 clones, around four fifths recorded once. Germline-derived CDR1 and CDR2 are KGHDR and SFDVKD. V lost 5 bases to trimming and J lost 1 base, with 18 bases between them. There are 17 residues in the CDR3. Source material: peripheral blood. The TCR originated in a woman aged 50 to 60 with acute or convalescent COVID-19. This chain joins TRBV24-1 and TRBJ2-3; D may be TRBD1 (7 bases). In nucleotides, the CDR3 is TGTGCCACCAGTGCCCCAGGGGGGACCGATCGCACAGATACGCAGTATTTT. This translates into CATSAPGGTDRTDTQYF.